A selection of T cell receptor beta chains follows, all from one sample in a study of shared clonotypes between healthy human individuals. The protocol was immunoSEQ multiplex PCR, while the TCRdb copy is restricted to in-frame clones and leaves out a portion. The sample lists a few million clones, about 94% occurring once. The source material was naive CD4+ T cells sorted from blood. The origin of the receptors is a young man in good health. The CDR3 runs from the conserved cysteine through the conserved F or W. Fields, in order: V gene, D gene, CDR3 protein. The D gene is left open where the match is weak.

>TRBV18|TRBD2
CASSPGTNYEQYF
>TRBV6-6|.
CASSSDGNYGYTF
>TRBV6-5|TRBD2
CASRGRAWSYNEQFF
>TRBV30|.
CAWGPGQETQYF
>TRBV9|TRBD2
CASSTGLAVDNEQFF
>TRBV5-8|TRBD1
CASNLGQGSEPQHF
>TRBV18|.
CASSPLYGPATGELFF
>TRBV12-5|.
CASAHGRNQPQHF
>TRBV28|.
CASKLQNSPLHF
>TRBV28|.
CASSLERGRHEQYF
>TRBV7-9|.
CASSLNPNNEQFF
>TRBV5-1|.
CASSLEMGGYEQYF
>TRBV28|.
CARKKQPPYNEQFF
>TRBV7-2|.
CASSLGAGMNTEAFF
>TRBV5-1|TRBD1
CATGTGGAGPEAFF
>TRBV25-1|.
CASSEYDSLGGGVETQYF
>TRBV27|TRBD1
CASSGRDSLAKNIQYF
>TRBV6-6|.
CASSLWGVGNSPLHF
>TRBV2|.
CASSGSGGASNQPQHF
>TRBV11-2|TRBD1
CASSLAGQGIDEQFF